This TCR beta chain was found in a study of blood T cell repertoires in COVID-19. Study overall: Collection of acute and convalescent COVID-19 samples took place in the United States, Italy and Spain. The analysed material was cDNA or gDNA that came from T cells, B-cell-depleted T cells, or PBMCs.

Per the original methods: Amplification from reference gene primers served as the basis for estimated nucleated cell counts. Libraries were prepared by immunoSEQ multiplex PCR; TCRdb keeps only in-frame clonotypes and omits some of them. The V and J calls and clone size come from that table; D and trimming were worked out from the DNA. The data contain fewer than 250,000 clones, about 88% of them singletons. Trimming left V 5 bases short and J 2 bases short, with 16 bases between. This CDR3 comprises 15 residues. Germline V gene data show CDR1 as SGHDN and CDR2 as FVKESK. The sample comprised peripheral blood. The TCR originated in an older woman with acute or convalescent COVID-19. The chain couples TRBV14 to TRBJ2-7, with unresolved D. CDR3 in DNA: TGTGCCAGCAGCAACCGTCGGAGTGGCGCCTACGAGCAGTACTTC. Its translation is CASSNRRSGAYEQYF.